The clone carrying this T cell receptor beta chain was recorded a few times. Its antigen is unidentified. It is unclear where the CDR3 begins or ends on the DNA, so no DNA is shown, and the CDR3 is as TCRdb lists it. The entry originates in a study of T cell repertoires in cytomegalovirus infection. Study-level background: It can be stated that public TCR beta signatures indicated CMV infection as well as a matching HLA type.

TCRdb re-called the reads through MiXCR, storing one row per CDR3 protein. The profile shows about 220,000 distinct CDR3 sequences, about 40% of them singletons. The study's findings and limits: It was HLA-C-restricted CMV-specific TCR beta clonotypes that dominated the response ex vivo.

The CDR3 numbers 14 amino acids, ends counted. The sequence derives from a human donor in good health (CMV status not recorded). Some clones in this sample may be carry-over from other donors' samples. This sequence joins TRBV7-5 and TRBJ2-5. TRBV7-5 is a listed pseudogene. The sample consisted of CD8+ T cells from cultured PBMCs, taken from culture after CMV antigen stimulation. This CDR3 reads CISVPEAQKETQYF.